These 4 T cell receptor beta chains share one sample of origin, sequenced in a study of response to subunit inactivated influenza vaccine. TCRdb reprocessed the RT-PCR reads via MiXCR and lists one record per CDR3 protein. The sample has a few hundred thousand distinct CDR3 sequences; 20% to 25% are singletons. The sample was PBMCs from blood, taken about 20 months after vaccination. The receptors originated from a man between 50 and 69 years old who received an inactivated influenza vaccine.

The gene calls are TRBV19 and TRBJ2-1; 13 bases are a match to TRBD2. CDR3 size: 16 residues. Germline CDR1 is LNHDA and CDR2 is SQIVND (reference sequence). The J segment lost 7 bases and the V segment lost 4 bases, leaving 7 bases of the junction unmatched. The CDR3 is CASSTTSGGAVNEQFF. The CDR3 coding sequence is TGTGCCAGTAGTACCACTAGCGGGGGGGCGGTTAATGAGCAGTTCTTC.

In nucleotides, the CDR3 is TGTGCCAGCAGCCGAGGTGGGCAGGGGGCAGATACGCAGTATTTT. Translating gives CASSRGGQGADTQYF. This chain links TRBV28 with TRBJ2-3, with TRBD1 identical over 7 bases. The CDR3 runs to 15 residues. After removal of 6 bases from V and 4 bases from J, the junction contained 10 bases not matched to a gene. The germline V gene encodes CDR1 MDHEN and CDR2 SYDVKM.

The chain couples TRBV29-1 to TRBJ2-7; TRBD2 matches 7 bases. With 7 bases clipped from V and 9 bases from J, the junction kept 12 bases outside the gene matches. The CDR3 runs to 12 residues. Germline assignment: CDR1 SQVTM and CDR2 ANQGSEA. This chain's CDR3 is CSALDLSGGQYF. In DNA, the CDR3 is TGCAGCGCATTGGACTTGTCGGGGGGGCAGTACTTC.

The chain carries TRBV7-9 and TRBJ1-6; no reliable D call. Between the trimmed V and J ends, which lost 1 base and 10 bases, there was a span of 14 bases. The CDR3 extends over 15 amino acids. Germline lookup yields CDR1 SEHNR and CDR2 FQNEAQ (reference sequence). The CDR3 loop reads CASSLETLPGSPLHF. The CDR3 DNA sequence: TGTGCCAGCAGCTTAGAAACCCTACCCGGATCACCCCTCCACTTT.